These 2 T cell receptor beta chains were sequenced from one sample in a study of spatial heterogeneity in lung cancer (dated by TCRdb to between 2019 and 2020). Library construction relied on 5' RACE. Sequencing was performed on a NextSeq 500. TCRdb trimmed the raw reads at Q25, called clones with MiXCR and kept productive beta chains. All rows with the same CDR3 protein become a single entry with the most common DNA and genes. The sample records fewer than 45,000 distinct CDR3 sequences, roughly 6.5% of which are singletons. In total, the top ten clones hold about 30% of the sample. The time point label on this specimen signifies: sample taken at primary tumor resection. The starting material was PBMCs, obtained at surgery. These TCRs come from a female donor with early-stage non-small cell lung cancer.

This clonotype was counted between two and nine times. The CDR3 protein is CASSVLGTGEIGNEQFF. CDR3 DNA: TGTGCCAGCAGCGTACTCGGGACAGGGGAGATAGGGAATGAGCAGTTCTTC. This chain joins TRBV7-8 and TRBJ2-1; 10 bases are a match to TRBD1. Germline V gene data show CDR1 as SGHVS and CDR2 as FQNEAQ. J gave up 7 bases and V 5 bases, and 14 bases lay outside the gene matches. The CDR3 is 17 residues long.

The rearrangement uses TRBV20-1 and TRBJ2-1; D is possibly TRBD2 (6 bases). Germline loops: CDR1 DFQATT, CDR2 SNEGSKA (reference sequence). V dropped 3 bases and J dropped 7 bases, with 16 bases sitting between them. This CDR3 is 14 amino acids long. CDR3 in amino acids: CSARGDSNQNEQFF. Here the CDR3 DNA reads TGCAGTGCTAGGGGGGACTCAAATCAAAATGAGCAGTTCTTC.